This T cell receptor beta chain appears in the sequencing data of a study of human T cells and chemical hapten exposure. Individual cDNA molecules (in the library) carried attached unique molecular identifiers. Using its own MiXCR run on the RACE reads, TCRdb lists one record per CDR3 protein. The table has about 80,000 distinct CDR3 sequences, 12% to 15% seen once. The V gene's germline CDR1 is SGHRS and CDR2 YFSETQ. This CDR3 is 15 amino acids long. V was clipped by 2 bases and J by 5 bases, with 13 bases between them. Documented time point: pre-sensitization, week 0. Treatment in this sample: therapeutic diphenylcyclopropenone sensitization with weekly scalp DPC. On this clonotype: Its antigen remains unidentified.

Study-level findings and limits: Expanded TCRs showed more large CDR3 clusters than pre-sensitization or healthy control sets.

J is TRBJ2-2 and V is TRBV5-1; D is tentatively TRBD1 or TRBD2 (5 bases each). Sequences were derived from whole blood, sampled in connection with sensitization to the hapten diphenylcyclopropenone (DPC). The sequence came from a woman aged 50 to 65 with alopecia areata. Some clones in this sample may be carry-over from other donors' samples. In DNA form, the CDR3 reads TGCGCCAGCAGCTTAGGGGACCGGGAAACCGGGGAGCTGTTTTTT. Protein: CASSLGDRETGELFF.